The 21 T cell receptor beta chains below all came from one sample that was sequenced in a study of beta chain features in type 1 diabetes. Study-level results: All four CD4+ subsets from Type 1 diabetes patients carried moderately but significantly shorter TCRB CDR3s.

cDNA synthesis used the whole RNA isolate, giving expressed TCRB sequences. Some clones are missing from TCRdb's copy, which holds only in-frame ones; the method was immunoSEQ multiplex PCR. The data contain tens of thousands of clones, under 60% of them singletons. These receptors' targets are unknown. Sequencing used Tregs from blood. Receptors originate from a woman aged 40 to 55 with type 1 diabetes.

The CDR3 here is CASSARRGEPQHF. DNA of the CDR3: TGTGCCAGCAGTGCCCGTCGCGGAGAGCCCCAGCATTTT. V and J are TRBV6-1 and TRBJ1-5; no clear D gene. From germline, CDR1 is MNHNS and CDR2 SASEGT. CDR3 size: 13 residues. V dropped 4 bases and J dropped 8 bases, with 12 bases sitting between them.

The CDR3 region is CASSTLFDRASYEQYF. In nucleotides, the CDR3 is TGTGCCAGCAGTACCTTATTTGACAGGGCCTCCTACGAGCAGTACTTC. V is TRBV2 and J is TRBJ2-5; 7 bases agree with TRBD1. The J call could be wrong; TRBJ2-7 is a better fit for the DNA end. This CDR3 is 16 amino acids long. Per the germline V gene, CDR1 is SNHLY and CDR2 is FYNNEI.

The chain employs TRBV5-6 and TRBJ2-1, with D maybe TRBD1 (5 bases). This CDR3 region has 14 residues. Germline loops: CDR1 SGHDT, CDR2 YYEEEE. V shed 2 bases and J shed 9 bases, with 15 bases lying between them. The CDR3 reads CASSFPPGSVEQFF. Here the CDR3 DNA reads TGTGCCAGCAGCTTCCCGCCAGGGTCGGTTGAGCAGTTCTTC.

For the CDR3, the DNA is TGCGCCAGCAGCTTGGGGACACAGAACACCGGGGAGCTGTTTTTT. Its translation: CASSLGTQNTGELFF. The chain links TRBV5-1 to TRBJ2-2; D may be TRBD1 (5 bases). This CDR3 region has 15 residues. Trimming pared 0 bases from V and 1 base from J, leaving 7 bases between. Germline CDR1 is SGHRS and CDR2 is YFSETQ.

This clone was observed once. The gene calls are TRBV7-6 and TRBJ2-5; tentative D call: TRBD2 (5 bases). This CDR3 has 14 residues. V gave up 5 bases and J gave up 5 bases, with 15 bases separating them. CDR1 is SGHVS, CDR2 FNYEAQ, per germline. CDR3 DNA sequence: TGTGCCAGCAGCCCCGGAGGTTCAAGCGAGACCCAGTACTTC. Amino acids: CASSPGGSSETQYF.

CDR3 coding DNA: TGTGCCAGCAGCAAATACAGGGTAGACTATGGCTACACCTTC. Its translation is CASSKYRVDYGYTF. The chain is built from TRBV13 and TRBJ1-2; possibly TRBD1 for D (6 bases). V shed 5 bases and J shed 3 bases, with 13 bases lying between them. This CDR3 has 14 amino acids. Germline V lookup: CDR1 PRHDT, CDR2 FYEKMQ (reference sequence).

The chain joins TRBV6-6 to TRBJ2-3, with 7 bases that match TRBD2. Germline loops: CDR1 MNHNY, CDR2 SVGAGI (reference sequence). The ends lost 4 bases at V and 9 bases at J; junction bases unmatched: 10. The CDR3 length is 14 residues. CDR3 coding DNA: TGTGCCAGCAGTTCCGACGGGGGGTTTGGGACGCAGTATTTT. Translation gives CASSSDGGFGTQYF.

The V and J genes are TRBV29-1 and TRBJ2-3; D is uncertain. V lost 3 bases and J lost 5, with 15 bases in between. The CDR3 is 14 amino acids. Germline CDR1 is SQVTM and CDR2 is ANQGSEA. The CDR3 DNA reads as TGCAGCGTTGATCCCCGATCTCCCGGAGATACGCAGTATTTT. It translates to CSVDPRSPGDTQYF.

The chain has TRBV9 and TRBJ2-5; D gene ambiguous. V was clipped by 4 bases and J by 10 bases, with 17 bases between them. Germline V gives CDR1 SGDLS, CDR2 YYNGEE. This CDR3 is 13 amino acids long. This CDR3 reads CASSPSLRQNQYF. CDR3 DNA: TGTGCCAGCAGCCCCTCCCTCCGCCAGAACCAGTACTTC.

This clone has only a few counts. The CDR3 DNA sequence: TGCAGCGTGGAACGGGTAGGGGGGGCCCAAGAGACCCAGTACTTC. Translated, it gives CSVERVGGAQETQYF. V usage is TRBV29-1 and J usage is TRBJ2-5; weak D call: TRBD2 (7 bases). The V end lost 6 bases, the J end lost 1 base, and 18 bases lay between the germline ends. This CDR3 is built from 15 residues. Per germline, CDR1 SQVTM and CDR2 ANQGSEA.

The J gene is TRBJ2-2, the V gene TRBV7-9; no clear D. Germline CDR1 SEHNR, CDR2 FQNEAQ (reference sequence). Trimming took 6 bases from V and 1 from J, leaving 12 bases between them. This CDR3 has 15 residues. DNA for the CDR3: TGTGCCAGCAGGGCCGGGTCAAGGAACACCGGGGAGCTGTTTTTT. It codes for CASRAGSRNTGELFF.

The chain carries TRBV28 and TRBJ1-5; tentatively, D is TRBD1 (6 bases). The germline V gene has CDR1 MDHEN and CDR2 SYDVKM. The CDR3 loop spans 15 amino acids. With 8 bases removed from V and 3 bases from J, the gap between germline ends came to 17 bases. CDR3 protein: CASGQLQGDNQPQHF. The CDR3 DNA reads TGTGCCAGCGGCCAATTACAGGGAGACAATCAGCCCCAGCATTTT.

This clone was seen a handful of times. J is TRBJ2-7 and V is TRBV18; maybe TRBD2 (6 bases). Trimming cost V 4 bases and J 2 bases, with 12 bases left between them. The CDR3 covers 14 residues. Looked up from germline, CDR1 is KGHSH and CDR2 is LQKENI. The CDR3 protein is CASSLTPGAYEQYF. CDR3 coding DNA: TGTGCCAGCTCACTTACTCCGGGAGCCTACGAGCAGTACTTC.

This clone has only a few counts. V and J are TRBV18 and TRBJ2-3; a possible D gene is TRBD2 (5 bases). CDR3 length: 15 residues. Germline V gene data show CDR1 as KGHSH and CDR2 as LQKENI. V lost 3 bases and J lost 5, with 15 bases in between. The CDR3 DNA reads TGTGCCAGCTCACCCTCGGGAAGAGGGCGAGATACGCAGTATTTT. Its protein product is CASSPSGRGRDTQYF.

V and J are TRBV4-3 and TRBJ1-2; D may be TRBD1 (5 bases). V was trimmed by 2 bases and J by 0 bases, leaving 10 bases between them. Per the germline V gene, CDR1 is LGHNA and CDR2 is YSLEER. CDR3 length: 15 amino acids. CDR3 DNA sequence: TGCGCCAGCAGCCAATCCAGGGATTCTAACTATGGCTACACCTTC. This gives the protein CASSQSRDSNYGYTF.

CDR3: CASSRTGTHDTQYF. The CDR3 DNA reads TGTGCCAGCAGCCGAACCGGGACACACGATACGCAGTATTTT. This chain connects TRBV11-3 to TRBJ2-3; weak D call: TRBD1 (6 bases). The CDR3 has 14 amino acids. V shed 5 bases and J shed 6 bases, with 15 bases lying between them. Germline V CDR1 and CDR2: SGHNT, YENEEA. Full variable domain (outside the CDR3, taken from reference TRBV11-3 and TRBJ2-3): EAGVVQSPRYKIIEKKQPVAFWCNPISGHNTLYWYLQNLGQGPELLIRYENEEAVDDSQLPKDRFSAERLKGVDSTLKIQPAELGDSAVYLCASSRTGTHDTQYFGPGTRLTVL.

This rearrangement joins TRBV7-3 to TRBJ2-7; 8 bases agree with TRBD2. The germline CDR1 and CDR2 sequences are SGHTA and FQGTGA. This CDR3 is 14 amino acids long. Germline trimming cut 2 bases from V and 1 base from J; bases unmatched to any gene: 1. The CDR3 is CASSLSGGSYEQYF. DNA for the CDR3: TGTGCCAGCAGCTTATCGGGGGGGTCCTACGAGCAGTACTTC. Variable domain in full (rest from reference TRBV7-3 and TRBJ2-7): GAGVSQTPSNKVTEKGKYVELRCDPISGHTALYWYRQSLGQGPEFLIYFQGTGAADDSGLPNDRFFAVRPEGSVSTLKIQRTERGDSAVYLCASSLSGGSYEQYFGPGTRLTVT.

The J gene is TRBJ2-7, the V gene TRBV6-6; D call uncertain. CDR3 length: 11 amino acids. In germline, CDR1 is MNHNY, CDR2 SVGAGI (reference sequence). The germline V and J ends were trimmed by 7 bases and 1 base, with 5 bases remaining between them. The DNA of the CDR3 is TGTGCCAGCAAACGGTCCTACGAGCAGTACTTC. This sequence encodes CASKRSYEQYF.

V gene TRBV21-1 combines with J gene TRBJ1-1; TRBD1, the table's D call, lacks a check against the DNA. TRBV21-1 has pseudogene status. The CDR3 length is 21 residues. The CDR3 protein is CASSKEGGQGTGGHVNTEAFF. The CDR3 DNA reads TGTGCCAGCAGCAAAGAAGGAGGACAGGGGACTGGGGGACATGTGAACACTGAAGCTTTCTTT.

This sequence joins TRBV7-2 and TRBJ2-7; no definite D call. This CDR3 is built from 13 residues. V gave up 4 bases and J gave up 0 bases, with 7 bases separating them. Germline V CDR1 and CDR2: SGHTA, FQGNSA. As DNA, the CDR3 is TGTGCCAGCAGCTACACCAGCTCCTACGAGCAGTACTTC. Its protein is CASSYTSSYEQYF. Drawing the rest from reference TRBV7-2 and TRBJ2-7, the complete variable domain is GAGVSQSPSNKVTEKGKDVELRCDPISGHTALYWYRQSLGQGLEFLIYFQGNSAPDKSGLPSDRFSAERTGGSVSTLTIQRTQQEDSAVYLCASSYTSSYEQYFGPGTRLTVT.

The V gene is TRBV5-1, the J gene TRBJ2-2; a weak D match, TRBD1 (6 bases). The CDR3 extends over 14 amino acids. V lost 4 bases and J lost 1, with 8 bases in between. Germline CDR1 SGHRS, CDR2 YFSETQ. The DNA of the CDR3 is TGCGCCAGCAGCATAGGGGGGAACACCGGGGAGCTGTTTTTT. Protein sequence: CASSIGGNTGELFF.